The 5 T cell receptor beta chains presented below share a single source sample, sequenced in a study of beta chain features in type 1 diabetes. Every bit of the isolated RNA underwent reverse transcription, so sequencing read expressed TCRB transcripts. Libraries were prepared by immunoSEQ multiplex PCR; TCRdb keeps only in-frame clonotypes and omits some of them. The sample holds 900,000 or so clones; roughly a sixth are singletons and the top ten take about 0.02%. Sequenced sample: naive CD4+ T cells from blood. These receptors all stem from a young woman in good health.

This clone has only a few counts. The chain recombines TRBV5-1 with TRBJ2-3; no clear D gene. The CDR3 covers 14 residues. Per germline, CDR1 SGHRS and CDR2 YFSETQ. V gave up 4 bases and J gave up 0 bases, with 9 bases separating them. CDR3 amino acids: CASSPDGSTDTQYF. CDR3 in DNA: TGCGCCAGCAGCCCGGACGGCAGCACAGATACGCAGTATTTT.

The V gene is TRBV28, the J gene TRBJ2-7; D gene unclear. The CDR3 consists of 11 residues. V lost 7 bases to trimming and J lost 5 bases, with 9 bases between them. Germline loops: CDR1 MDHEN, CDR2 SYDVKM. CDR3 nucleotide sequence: TGTGCCAGCACAAGCCACCACGAGCAGTACTTC. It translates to CASTSHHEQYF.

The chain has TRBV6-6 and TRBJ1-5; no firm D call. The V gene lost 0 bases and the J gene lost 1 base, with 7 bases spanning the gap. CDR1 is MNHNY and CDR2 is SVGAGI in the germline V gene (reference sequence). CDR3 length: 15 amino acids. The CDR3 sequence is CASSYSHQSNQPQHF. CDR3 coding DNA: TGTGCCAGCAGTTACTCTCATCAGAGCAATCAGCCCCAGCATTTT.

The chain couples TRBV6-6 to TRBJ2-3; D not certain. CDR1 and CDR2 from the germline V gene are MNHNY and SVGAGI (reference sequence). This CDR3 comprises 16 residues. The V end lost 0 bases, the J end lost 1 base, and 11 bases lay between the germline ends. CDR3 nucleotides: TGTGCCAGCAGTTACTCGATGTCGTCGGGCACAGATACGCAGTATTTT. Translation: CASSYSMSSGTDTQYF.

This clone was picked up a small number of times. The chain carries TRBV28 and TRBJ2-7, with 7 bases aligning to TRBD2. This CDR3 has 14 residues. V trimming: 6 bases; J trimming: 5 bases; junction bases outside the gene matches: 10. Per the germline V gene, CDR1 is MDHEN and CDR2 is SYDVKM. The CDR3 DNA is TGTGCCAGCAGCCGTCGGGCGGGAGAGAACGAGCAGTACTTC. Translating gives CASSRRAGENEQYF.